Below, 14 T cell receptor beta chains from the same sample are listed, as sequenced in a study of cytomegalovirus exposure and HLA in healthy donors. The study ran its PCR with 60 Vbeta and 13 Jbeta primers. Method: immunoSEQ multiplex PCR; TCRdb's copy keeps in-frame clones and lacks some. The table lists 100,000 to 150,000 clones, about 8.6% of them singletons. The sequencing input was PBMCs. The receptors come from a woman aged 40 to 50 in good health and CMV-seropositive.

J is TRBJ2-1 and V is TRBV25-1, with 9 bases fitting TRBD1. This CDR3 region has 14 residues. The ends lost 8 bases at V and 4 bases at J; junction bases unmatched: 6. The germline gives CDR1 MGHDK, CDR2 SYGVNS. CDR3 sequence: CASVSGTGYNEQFF. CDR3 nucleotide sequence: TGTGCCAGCGTTTCCGGGACAGGGTACAATGAGCAGTTCTTC.

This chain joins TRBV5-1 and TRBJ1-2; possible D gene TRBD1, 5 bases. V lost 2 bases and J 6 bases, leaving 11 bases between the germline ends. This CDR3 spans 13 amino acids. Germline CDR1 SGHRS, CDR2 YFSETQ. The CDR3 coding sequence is TGCGCCAGCAGCTTAGGGGATCGCCATGGCTACACCTTC. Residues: CASSLGDRHGYTF.

CDR3 amino acids: CASSGPPNSNQPQHF. The CDR3 region has the DNA TGTGCCAGCAGTGGGCCCCCGAATAGCAATCAGCCCCAGCATTTT. This chain connects TRBV6-1 to TRBJ1-5; D ambiguous. The V end lost 4 bases, the J end lost 0 bases, and 10 bases lay between the germline ends. Germline V gene sequence: CDR1 MNHNS, CDR2 SASEGT. The CDR3 is made up of 15 amino acids.

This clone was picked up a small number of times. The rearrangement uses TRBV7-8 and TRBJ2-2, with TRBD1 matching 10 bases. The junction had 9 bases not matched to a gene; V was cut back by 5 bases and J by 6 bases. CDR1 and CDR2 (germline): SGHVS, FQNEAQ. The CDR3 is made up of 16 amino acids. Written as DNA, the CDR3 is TGTGCCAGCAGCAAAAGGGGACAGGGGCTCTCCGGGGAGCTGTTTTTT. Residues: CASSKRGQGLSGELFF.

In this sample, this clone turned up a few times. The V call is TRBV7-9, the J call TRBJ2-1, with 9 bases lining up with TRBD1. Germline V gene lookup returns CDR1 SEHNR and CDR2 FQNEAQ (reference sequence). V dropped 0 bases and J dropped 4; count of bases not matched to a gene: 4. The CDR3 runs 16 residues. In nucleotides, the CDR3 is TGTGCCAGCAGCTTAGCCGGGGACAGGGCTTACAATGAGCAGTTCTTC. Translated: CASSLAGDRAYNEQFF. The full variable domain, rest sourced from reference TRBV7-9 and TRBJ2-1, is DTGVSQNPRHKITKRGQNVTFRCDPISEHNRLYWYRQTLGQGPEFLTYFQNEAQLEKSRLLSDRFSAERPKGSFSTLEIQRTEQGDSAMYLCASSLAGDRAYNEQFFGPGTRLTVL.

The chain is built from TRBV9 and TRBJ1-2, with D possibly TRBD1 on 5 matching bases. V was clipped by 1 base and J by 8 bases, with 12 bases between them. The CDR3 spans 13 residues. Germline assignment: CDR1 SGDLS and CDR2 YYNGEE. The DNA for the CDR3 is TGTGCCAGCAGCGTAATGGAGGGGTGGGGCTACACCTTC. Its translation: CASSVMEGWGYTF.

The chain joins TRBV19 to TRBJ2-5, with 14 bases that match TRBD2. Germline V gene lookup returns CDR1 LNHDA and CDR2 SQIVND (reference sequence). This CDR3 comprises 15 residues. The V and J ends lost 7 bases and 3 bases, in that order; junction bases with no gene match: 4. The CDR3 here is CASKSGLAGEETQYF. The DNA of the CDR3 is TGTGCCAGTAAATCGGGACTAGCGGGGGAAGAGACCCAGTACTTC.

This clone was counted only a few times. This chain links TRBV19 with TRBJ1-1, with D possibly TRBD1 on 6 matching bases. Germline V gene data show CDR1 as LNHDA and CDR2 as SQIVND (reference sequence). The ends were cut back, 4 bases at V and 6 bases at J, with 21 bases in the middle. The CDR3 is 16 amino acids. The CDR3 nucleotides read TGTGCCAGTAGTACATCGGCAGGGGTCATTTGGGCTGAAGCTTTCTTT. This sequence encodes CASSTSAGVIWAEAFF.

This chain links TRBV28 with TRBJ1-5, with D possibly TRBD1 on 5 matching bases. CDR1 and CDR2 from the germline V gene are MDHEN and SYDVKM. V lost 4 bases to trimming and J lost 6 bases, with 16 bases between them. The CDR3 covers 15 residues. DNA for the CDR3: TGTGCCAGCAGTTCGGGGGGGGAGGATAGTCAGCCCCAGCATTTT. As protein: CASSSGGEDSQPQHF.

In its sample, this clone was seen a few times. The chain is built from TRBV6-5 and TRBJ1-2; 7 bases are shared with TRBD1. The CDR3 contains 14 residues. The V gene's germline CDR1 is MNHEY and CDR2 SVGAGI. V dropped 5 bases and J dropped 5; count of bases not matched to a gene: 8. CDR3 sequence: CASSLLTGKYGYTF. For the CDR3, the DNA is TGTGCCAGCAGTCTCCTGACAGGGAAGTATGGCTACACCTTC.

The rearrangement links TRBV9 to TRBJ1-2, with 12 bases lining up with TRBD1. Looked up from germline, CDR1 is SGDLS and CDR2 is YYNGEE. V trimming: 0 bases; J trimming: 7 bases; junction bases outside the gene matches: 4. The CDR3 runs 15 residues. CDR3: CASSVGGQGAIGYTF. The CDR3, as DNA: TGTGCCAGCAGCGTAGGGGGACAGGGGGCGATTGGCTACACCTTC.

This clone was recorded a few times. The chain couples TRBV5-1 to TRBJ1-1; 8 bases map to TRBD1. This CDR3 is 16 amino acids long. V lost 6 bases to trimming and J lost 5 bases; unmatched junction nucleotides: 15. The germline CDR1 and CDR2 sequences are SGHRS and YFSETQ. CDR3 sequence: CASTPLRARGRTEAFF. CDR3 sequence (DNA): TGCGCCAGCACCCCCCTACGGGCCAGGGGGCGAACTGAAGCTTTCTTT. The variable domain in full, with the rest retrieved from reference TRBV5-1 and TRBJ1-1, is KAGVTQTPRYLIKTRGQQVTLSCSPISGHRSVSWYQQTPGQGLQFLFEYFSETQRNKGNFPGRFSGRQFSNSRSEMNVSTLELGDSALYLCASTPLRARGRTEAFFGQGTRLTVV.

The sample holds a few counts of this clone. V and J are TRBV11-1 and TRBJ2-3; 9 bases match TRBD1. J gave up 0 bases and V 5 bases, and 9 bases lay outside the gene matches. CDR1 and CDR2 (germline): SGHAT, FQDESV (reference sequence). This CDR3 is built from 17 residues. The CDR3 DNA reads TGTGCCAGCAGCCGTAGCCTGGGACAGGGTAGCACAGATACGCAGTATTTT. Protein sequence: CASSRSLGQGSTDTQYF.

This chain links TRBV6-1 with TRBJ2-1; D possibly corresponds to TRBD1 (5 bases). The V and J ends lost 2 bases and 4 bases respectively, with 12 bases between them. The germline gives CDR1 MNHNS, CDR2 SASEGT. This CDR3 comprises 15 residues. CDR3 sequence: CASSESWGTYNEQFF. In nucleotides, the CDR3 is TGTGCCAGCAGTGAATCGTGGGGCACATACAATGAGCAGTTCTTC.